These T cell receptor beta chains were read from a single sample in a study of CD8 T cells in Susac syndrome. Using its own MiXCR run on the immunoSEQ multiplex PCR reads, TCRdb lists one record per CDR3 protein. The sample lists about 160,000 distinct CDR3 sequences; over 85% were seen once. Sequenced sample: CD4+ T cells from PBMCs. These receptors came from a human donor in good health. CDR3s include the opening cysteine and the closing phenylalanine or tryptophan. A D gene is named only where the DNA matches it firmly. A row's size may be missing; if present it is once, few, many or a size class.

clone_size	cdr3_length	j_call	d_call	v_call	cdr3_aa	cdr3_nt
-	12	TRBJ1-1	-	TRBV29-1	CSVSEVNTEAFF	TGCAGCGTTTCGGAGGTGAACACTGAAGCTTTCTTT
-	14	TRBJ1-1	TRBD1	TRBV12-3/TRBV12-4	CASSLMGTGGPAFF	TGTGCCAGCAGTTTAATGGGGACAGGGGGCCCTGCTTTCTTT
-	15	TRBJ2-7	-	TRBV19	CASSMRGQGPYEQYF	TGTGCCAGTAGTATGCGCGGGCAGGGCCCCTACGAGCAGTACTTC
-	14	TRBJ2-5	-	TRBV7-3	CASSTDPSGETQYF	TGTGCCAGCAGCACCGACCCGTCGGGAGAGACCCAGTACTTC
-	14	TRBJ1-2	-	TRBV4-1	CASSQEWINYGYTF	TGCGCCAGCAGCCAAGAGTGGATTAACTATGGCTACACCTTC
-	15	TRBJ2-1	TRBD2	TRBV9	CASSVRPSGGGEQFF	TGTGCCAGCAGCGTTCGCCCTAGCGGGGGCGGGGAGCAGTTCTTC
-	16	TRBJ2-3	TRBD1	TRBV25-1	CASSAGGRGHADTQYF	TGTGCCAGCAGTGCCGGGGGCAGGGGGCACGCAGATACGCAGTATTTT
-	16	TRBJ2-1	TRBD2	TRBV20-1	CSARDPRGGINNEQFF	TGCAGTGCTAGAGATCCCCGGGGGGGCATTAACAATGAGCAGTTCTTC
-	16	TRBJ2-3	TRBD1	TRBV9	CASSVRTGDPTDTQYF	TGTGCCAGCAGCGTGAGGACAGGGGACCCCACAGATACGCAGTATTTT
-	18	TRBJ2-6	-	TRBV7-2	CASSLTGPPSGGANVLTF	TGTGCCAGCAGCTTAACAGGGCCCCCGTCCGGTGGGGCCAACGTCCTGACTTTC
-	14	TRBJ2-3	-	TRBV12-3/TRBV12-4	CASTLTASTDTQYF	TGTGCCAGCACCCTGACAGCCTCCACAGATACGCAGTATTTT
-	15	TRBJ2-5	TRBD2	TRBV12-3/TRBV12-4	CASSLGASGGETQYF	TGTGCCAGCAGTTTAGGGGCTAGCGGGGGGGAGACCCAGTACTTC
-	18	TRBJ1-1	-	TRBV4-1	CASSQGRRMGGRNTEAFF	TGCGCCAGCAGCCAAGGTCGTCGGATGGGAGGACGGAACACTGAAGCTTTCTTT
-	14	TRBJ1-1	TRBD1	TRBV3-1	CASSPDRVNTEAFF	TGTGCCAGCAGCCCCGACAGGGTCAACACTGAAGCTTTCTTT
-	13	TRBJ1-1	TRBD1	TRBV29-1	CSVWTGGGTEAFF	TGCAGCGTTTGGACAGGTGGAGGCACTGAAGCTTTCTTT
-	17	TRBJ1-1	-	TRBV7-9	CASSLEGGTTQNTEAFF	TGTGCCAGCAGCTTAGAGGGGGGGACAACTCAGAACACTGAAGCTTTCTTT
-	14	TRBJ2-5	-	TRBV7-8	CASSPTTVQETQYF	TGTGCCAGCAGTCCCACCACAGTCCAAGAGACCCAGTACTTC
-	13	TRBJ2-3	-	TRBV20-1	CSAYGGGADTQYF	TGCAGTGCTTATGGGGGGGGCGCAGATACGCAGTATTTT
-	13	TRBJ1-6	-	TRBV2	CASSGIGDSPLHF	TGTGCCAGCAGTGGGATAGGAGACTCACCCCTCCACTTT
-	14	TRBJ2-3	-	TRBV20-1	CSARDPQTGDTQYF	TGCAGTGCTAGAGATCCACAAACGGGAGATACGCAGTATTTT
-	11	TRBJ2-1	TRBD1	TRBV20-1	CSAYRGWEQFF	TGCAGTGCCTACAGGGGATGGGAGCAGTTCTTC
-	19	TRBJ2-6	TRBD2	TRBV5-1	CASSLHLAGGFSGANVLTF	TGCGCCAGCAGCTTGCATCTGGCGGGGGGCTTCTCTGGGGCCAACGTCCTGACTTTC
-	14	TRBJ2-2	-	TRBV12-3/TRBV12-4	CASSSGKRTGELFF	TGTGCCAGCAGTTCAGGGAAGAGGACCGGGGAGCTGTTTTTT
-	14	TRBJ1-2	-	TRBV3-1	CASSQGRGTGGYTF	TGTGCCAGCAGCCAAGGGCGAGGAACGGGTGGCTACACCTTC
-	15	TRBJ1-6	TRBD1	TRBV6-5	CASRIRDRGASPLHF	TGTGCCAGCAGGATCCGGGACAGGGGCGCCTCACCCCTCCACTTT
-	13	TRBJ2-2	TRBD1	TRBV5-1	CASGQGNAGELFF	TGCGCCAGCGGACAGGGGAACGCCGGGGAGCTGTTTTTT
-	15	TRBJ1-3	TRBD1	TRBV6-6	CASTLQGTAGNTIYF	TGTGCCAGCACCTTACAGGGGACGGCCGGAAACACCATATATTTT
once	16	TRBJ2-2	-	TRBV7-3	CASSLSGPTDTGELFF	TGTGCCAGCAGCCTCTCCGGGCCGACGGATACCGGGGAGCTGTTTTTT
-	16	TRBJ1-3	-	TRBV6-5	CASSYYPTEGGNTIYF	TGTGCCAGCAGTTACTATCCGACAGAAGGTGGAAACACCATATATTTT
-	13	TRBJ2-5	TRBD2	TRBV29-1	CSSAGGGQETQYF	TGCAGCTCTGCGGGGGGTGGGCAAGAGACCCAGTACTTC
-	11	TRBJ2-7	-	TRBV20-1	CSARLYYEQYF	TGCAGTGCTAGACTCTACTACGAGCAGTACTTC
once	16	TRBJ2-2	TRBD1	TRBV7-9	CASSSSPDRVTGELFF	TGTGCCAGCAGCTCGAGCCCGGACAGGGTAACCGGGGAGCTGTTTTTT
-	14	TRBJ1-1	-	TRBV5-6	CASSTTAINTEAFF	TGTGCCAGCAGTACGACAGCAATTAACACTGAAGCTTTCTTT
-	13	TRBJ1-1	-	TRBV5-1	CASSLEKNTEAFF	TGCGCCAGCAGCTTGGAAAAGAACACTGAAGCTTTCTTT
-	14	TRBJ2-1	-	TRBV20-1	CSARGRRTHNEQFF	TGCAGTGCTAGGGGCCGGCGCACCCACAATGAGCAGTTCTTC
-	14	TRBJ2-2	-	TRBV19	CASQDPRGTGELFF	TGTGCCAGTCAGGACCCCCGTGGCACCGGGGAGCTGTTTTTT
-	15	TRBJ2-7	TRBD2	TRBV20-1	CSARVRLAGVYEQYF	TGCAGTGCTAGAGTTCGTCTAGCGGGAGTCTACGAGCAGTACTTC
-	16	TRBJ2-3	-	TRBV15	CATSRDAGSRADTQYF	TGTGCCACCAGCAGAGACGCAGGTAGTAGGGCAGATACGCAGTATTTT
-	14	TRBJ2-1	-	TRBV5-1	CASSFGLVLNEQFF	TGCGCCAGCAGCTTCGGACTTGTTCTCAATGAGCAGTTCTTC
-	17	TRBJ2-1	TRBD2	TRBV9	CASSLLAGGPYDNEQFF	TGTGCCAGCAGCCTACTAGCGGGGGGGCCATACGACAATGAGCAGTTCTTC
once	14	TRBJ1-1	-	TRBV4-2	CASSQDLGSWEAFF	TGTGCCAGCAGCCAAGATTTGGGGAGCTGGGAAGCTTTCTTT
-	12	TRBJ2-5	-	TRBV29-1	CSVALALETQYF	TGCAGCGTTGCACTAGCATTGGAGACCCAGTACTTC
-	14	TRBJ1-1	-	TRBV5-6	CASSLRHGNTEAFF	TGTGCCAGCAGCTTGCGACACGGAAACACTGAAGCTTTCTTT
-	15	TRBJ2-7	-	TRBV5-1	CASSLWAGESYEQYF	TGCGCCAGCAGCTTGTGGGCAGGGGAGTCCTACGAGCAGTACTTC
-	14	TRBJ2-2	-	TRBV5-1	CASSFGQNTGELFF	TGCGCCAGCAGCTTTGGACAGAACACCGGGGAGCTGTTTTTT
-	14	TRBJ2-6	-	TRBV3-1	CASSLFSGANVLTF	TGTGCCAGCAGCCTTTTCTCTGGGGCCAACGTCCTGACTTTC
-	14	TRBJ2-4	-	TRBV6-2/TRBV6-3	CASSYGRGKNIQYF	TGTGCCAGCAGTTACGGCAGGGGCAAAAACATTCAGTACTTC
few	15	TRBJ2-3	TRBD1	TRBV18	CASSPPGQGSDTQYF	TGTGCCAGCTCACCTCCTGGACAGGGGTCGGATACGCAGTATTTT
-	14	TRBJ1-1	-	TRBV2	CASSVFGKNTEAFF	TGTGCCAGCAGTGTCTTTGGCAAGAACACTGAAGCTTTCTTT
-	15	TRBJ2-2	-	TRBV7-3	CASSSSTANTGELFF	TGTGCCAGCAGCTCCTCGACAGCGAACACCGGGGAGCTGTTTTTT